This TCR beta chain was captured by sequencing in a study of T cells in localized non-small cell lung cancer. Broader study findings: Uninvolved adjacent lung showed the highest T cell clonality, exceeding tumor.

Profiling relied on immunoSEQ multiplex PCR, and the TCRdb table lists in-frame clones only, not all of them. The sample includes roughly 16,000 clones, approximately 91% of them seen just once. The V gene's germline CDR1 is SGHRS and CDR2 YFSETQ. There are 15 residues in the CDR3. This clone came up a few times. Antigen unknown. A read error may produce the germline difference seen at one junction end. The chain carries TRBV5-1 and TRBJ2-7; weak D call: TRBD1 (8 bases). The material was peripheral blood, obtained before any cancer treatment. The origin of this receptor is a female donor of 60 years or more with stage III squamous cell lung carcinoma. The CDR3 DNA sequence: TGCGCCAGCAGCAACGGACAGGGAGGGTCCTCCGAGCAGTACTTC. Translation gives CASSNGQGGSSEQYF.